Listed below are T cell receptor beta chains from one sample, sequenced in a study of blood T cell repertoires in COVID-19. The assay was immunoSEQ multiplex PCR, and TCRdb's table has in-frame clones only and misses some. This repertoire shows around 320,000 clones, about 82% found once; its top ten account for roughly 7%. The sample taken for sequencing was peripheral blood. The receptors shown here come from a human donor in a cohort sampled during active COVID-19. CDR3s include the opening cysteine and the closing phenylalanine or tryptophan. Fields, in order: clone size, V gene, J gene, D gene, CDR3 DNA, CDR3 protein. The D gene is left open where the match is weak. A clone size is listed for some rows: how often the clone was seen (once, few, many), or a class if it is expanded.

NA	TRBV2	TRBJ1-2	NA	TGTGCCAGCAGTCCCGACGCAGGGTTTGGCTACACCTTC	CASSPDAGFGYTF
NA	TRBV5-1	TRBJ2-7	NA	TGCGCCAGCAGCCCAGGGGAGTTAAGCTCCTACGAGCAGTACTTC	CASSPGELSSYEQYF
NA	TRBV19	TRBJ2-7	TRBD1	TGTGCCAGTAGTACCGGAGGACAGGGGGTCGAGCAGTACTTC	CASSTGGQGVEQYF
NA	TRBV19	TRBJ1-1	NA	TGTGCCAGTAGTATAGCTCGGCAGGAGAACACTGAAGCTTTCTTT	CASSIARQENTEAFF
NA	TRBV27	TRBJ1-1	TRBD1	TGTGCCAGCAGTCCCTCGGTCAGGGGGCGTTCTTTCTTT	CASSPSVRGRSFF
NA	TRBV19	TRBJ1-4	TRBD1	TGTGCCAGTAAAGACAGGGGGGATGAAAAACTGTTTTTT	CASKDRGDEKLFF
few	TRBV6-1	TRBJ1-5	NA	TGTGCCAGCAGTGAAGCCCCCTATAGCAATCAGCCCCAGCATTTT	CASSEAPYSNQPQHF
many	TRBV7-9	TRBJ1-2	TRBD1	TGTGCCAGCAGCTCACGGGACAGCCCTAACTATGGCTACACCTTC	CASSSRDSPNYGYTF
NA	TRBV27	TRBJ1-5	TRBD1	TGTGCCAGCAGTTTATTCCTTCGACAGGGGTCCCATCAGCCCCAGCATTTT	CASSLFLRQGSHQPQHF
NA	TRBV10-2	TRBJ2-7	NA	TGCGCCAGCCACTTGGATGGTGGGCGAGAGCAGTACTTC	CASHLDGGREQYF
NA	TRBV5-1	TRBJ2-3	NA	TGCGCCAGCAGCTTGGCCCTGACGGGGAGGAACACAGATACGCAGTATTTT	CASSLALTGRNTDTQYF
NA	TRBV2	TRBJ2-2	NA	TGTGCCAGCAGTGTTCGGAGCCAGAACACCGGGGAGCTGTTTTTT	CASSVRSQNTGELFF
NA	TRBV25-1	TRBJ2-6	NA	TGTGCCAGCAGTAAACTGACGGGAGATAACTCTGGGGCCAACGTCCTGACTTTC	CASSKLTGDNSGANVLTF
NA	TRBV18	TRBJ2-5	TRBD2	TGTGCCAGCTCACCCCCAGCGGGGGGCCTTCAAGAGACCCAGTACTTC	CASSPPAGGLQETQYF
few	TRBV2	TRBJ1-5	NA	TGTGCCAGCATGAGGGTGTCCGGTAGCAATCAGCCCCAGCATTTT	CASMRVSGSNQPQHF
once	TRBV7-9	TRBJ2-2	TRBD1	TGTGCCAGCAGCTTACCGTCAGGGGGCAGAAAGAACACCGGGGAGCTGTTTTTT	CASSLPSGGRKNTGELFF
NA	TRBV24-1	TRBJ1-5	NA	TGTGCCACCGCTGGCGGAAATCAGCCCCAGCATTTT	CATAGGNQPQHF
NA	TRBV5-1	TRBJ2-2	TRBD2	TGCGCCAGCAGCTTCCTAGCGGATTGGAACACCGGGGAGCTGTTTTTT	CASSFLADWNTGELFF
NA	TRBV6-1	TRBJ2-4	NA	TGTGCCAGCAGTGATGGCAGGGGTTTGGCCAAAAACATTCAGTACTTC	CASSDGRGLAKNIQYF
NA	TRBV6-5	TRBJ1-5	TRBD1	TGTGCCAGCAGTTATAGACAGGGAGACAATCAGCCCCAGCATTTT	CASSYRQGDNQPQHF
NA	TRBV20-1	TRBJ2-7	NA	TGCAGTGCTAGCTCAGGGCACGAGCAGTACTTC	CSASSGHEQYF
NA	TRBV29-1	TRBJ1-1	TRBD1	TGCAGCGCTTCACAGGGGGCCACTGAAGCTTTCTTT	CSASQGATEAFF
once	TRBV5-1	TRBJ2-7	NA	TGCGCCAGCAGCTCTCCCGGGACTGGAACCGCCTACGAGCAGTACTTC	CASSSPGTGTAYEQYF
NA	TRBV14	TRBJ1-1	NA	TGTGCCAGCAGCCAAGGTTACGCGGGTCCGATGAACACTGAAGCTTTCTTT	CASSQGYAGPMNTEAFF
NA	TRBV6-4	TRBJ2-3	NA	TGTGCCAGCAGTGACTCGAATCGGGCAGATACGCAGTATTTT	CASSDSNRADTQYF
NA	TRBV5-1	TRBJ1-2	NA	TGCGCCAGCAGCAGCTCAGGGCAGAACTATGGCTACACCTTC	CASSSSGQNYGYTF
once	TRBV19	TRBJ1-5	NA	TGTGCCAGTAGCAGGGGCAATCAGCCCCAGCATTTT	CASSRGNQPQHF
NA	TRBV19	TRBJ2-1	NA	TGTGCCAGTAGTTTTCTTCAGGGGCCCTACAATGAGCAGTTCTTC	CASSFLQGPYNEQFF
NA	TRBV15	TRBJ1-5	TRBD1	TGTGCCACCAGCAGAGATCCGGGACAGGGTGGACAGCCCCAGCATTTT	CATSRDPGQGGQPQHF
NA	TRBV6-5	TRBJ1-4	TRBD1	TGTGCCAGCAGTTACTGGACAGGGGCTAATGAAAAACTGTTTTTT	CASSYWTGANEKLFF
NA	TRBV9	TRBJ1-1	NA	TGTGCCAGCAGCGTCGGGGGGGGCGGTTCGACCCGCGAAGCTTTCTTT	CASSVGGGGSTREAFF
NA	TRBV19	TRBJ1-1	NA	TGTGCCAGTAGTATAGGGGGCCCCACTGAAGCTTTCTTT	CASSIGGPTEAFF
NA	TRBV7-8	TRBJ1-6	TRBD1	TGTGCCAGCAGCTTAATGGGACAGGTTAATTCACCCCTCCACTTT	CASSLMGQVNSPLHF
few	TRBV30	TRBJ1-1	NA	TGTGCCTGGAGTGGACACCTGAACACTGAAGCTTTCTTT	CAWSGHLNTEAFF